A single sample gave rise to the 18 T cell receptor beta chains below, sequenced in a study of low-dose radiotherapy and immunotherapy resistance in tumors. Priming of first-strand cDNA relied on TRAV- and TRBV-specific primers (covering alpha and beta chains). TCRs were amplified for roughly 22 PCR cycles with a constant-region primer and V-primer adapter. TCRdb redid the calling of the reads with MiXCR, one entry per CDR3 protein. The repertoire holds 13,000 or so distinct CDR3 sequences, with around 74% as singletons. The source of these receptors is a human donor with advanced metastatic prostate, ovarian, gallbladder or colorectal cancer (not recorded which). This table probably holds off-target reads from a library built for another chain.

The rearrangement joins TRBV14 to TRBJ2-2; 10 nucleotides match TRBD2. The trim removed 4 bases at V and 3 bases at J, leaving 8 bases unmatched. The length of the CDR3 is 17 residues. CDR1 and CDR2 from the germline V gene are SGHDN and FVKESK. The CDR3 region is CASSPTLAGVHTGELFF. The CDR3 nucleotides read TGTGCCAGCAGCCCCACCCTAGCGGGAGTTCACACCGGGGAGCTGTTTTTT. The full variable domain, in which reference TRBV14 and TRBJ2-2 provide the parts outside the CDR3, is EAGVTQFPSHSVIEKGQTVTLRCDPISGHDNLYWYRRVMGKEIKFLLHFVKESKQDESGMPNNRFLAERTGGTYSTLKVQPAELEDSGVYFCASSPTLAGVHTGELFFGEGSRLTVL.

This clonotype was recorded once. The rearrangement joins TRBV12-3 or TRBV12-4 to TRBJ2-2; no clear D gene. V was clipped by 6 bases and J by 0 bases, with 14 bases between them. The CDR3 is 16 residues long. The CDR3: CASSLESVTNTGELFF. CDR3 DNA: TGTGCCAGCAGCCTTGAGTCTGTCACGAACACCGGGGAGCTGTTTTTT.

The chain joins TRBV5-5 to TRBJ2-7; 8 bases match TRBD2. Germline V gene lookup returns CDR1 SGHKS and CDR2 YYEKEE (reference sequence). The V gene end was trimmed by 3 bases and the J gene end by 6 bases; junction bases not matched to a gene: 11. This CDR3 has 15 amino acids. CDR3 amino acids: CASSWTPSGRGEQYF. The CDR3 nucleotides read TGTGCCAGCAGCTGGACCCCAAGCGGGAGAGGCGAGCAGTACTTC.

V gene TRBV9 combines with J gene TRBJ2-4, with 10 bases that match TRBD1. V trimming: 4 bases; J trimming: 7 bases; junction bases outside the gene matches: 2. This CDR3 comprises 13 residues. Germline V gene data show CDR1 as SGDLS and CDR2 as YYNGEE. Here the CDR3 reads CASSMGQGNIQYF. The CDR3 bases are TGTGCCAGCAGCATGGGACAGGGGAACATTCAGTACTTC.

The V and J genes are TRBV28 and TRBJ2-5, with D uncertain. V lost 6 bases and J lost 7, with 6 bases in between. Germline CDR1 reads MDHEN; CDR2 reads SYDVKM. This CDR3 has 10 amino acids. The CDR3 sequence is CASSATTQYF. The CDR3 DNA follows: TGTGCCAGCAGCGCTACGACCCAGTACTTC.

This chain connects TRBV5-1 to TRBJ2-3; TRBD2 agrees at 8 bases. This CDR3 has 16 residues. CDR1 is SGHRS, CDR2 YFSETQ, per germline. Unmatched junction bases numbered 12, after V lost 4 bases and J lost 5 bases. The CDR3 DNA is TGCGCCAGCAGCGCCGGTAGGACTAGCCCACGAGATACGCAGTATTTT. Translation gives CASSAGRTSPRDTQYF.

The rearrangement links TRBV20-1 to TRBJ1-2; tentatively, D is TRBD1 (5 bases). CDR1 and CDR2 from the germline V gene are DFQATT and SNEGSKA (reference sequence). V was trimmed by 5 bases and J by 5 bases, leaving 9 bases between them. CDR3 size: 11 residues. CDR3 amino acids: CSAHAGYGYTF. The CDR3 DNA is TGCAGTGCTCACGCAGGGTATGGCTACACCTTC.

In its sample, this clonotype was seen once. This chain connects TRBV24-1 to TRBJ2-7; TRBD1 agrees at 10 bases. Trimming cost V 6 bases and J 4 bases; bases outside gene matches: 5. The germline V gene encodes CDR1 KGHDR and CDR2 SFDVKD. This CDR3 contains 14 residues. CDR3 loop: CATSRGQGVYEQYF. CDR3 nucleotide sequence: TGTGCCACCAGTCGTGGACAGGGGGTGTACGAGCAGTACTTC.

The rearrangement joins TRBV4-3 to TRBJ2-7; D remains ambiguous. Trimming removed 1 base from V and 3 bases from J, with 7 bases in between. CDR3 length: 13 amino acids. Germline V gene lookup returns CDR1 LGHNA and CDR2 YSLEER. The CDR3 DNA follows: TGCGCCAGCAGCCAAGGACTTCACTACGAGCAGTACTTC. Amino acid sequence: CASSQGLHYEQYF.

The chain links TRBV18 to TRBJ2-1, with 11 bases lining up with TRBD2. CDR3 length: 16 amino acids. Trimming removed 4 bases from V and 7 bases from J; junction bases left unmatched: 9. Per germline, CDR1 KGHSH and CDR2 LQKENI. The CDR3 region is CASSLAGGPLDNEQFF. The DNA for the CDR3 is TGTGCCAGCTCACTAGCGGGAGGGCCTCTCGATAATGAGCAGTTCTTC.

This clonotype was seen a handful of times. This chain links TRBV5-5 with TRBJ2-3, with D possibly being TRBD1 or TRBD2 (5 bases each). CDR3 length: 15 residues. V dropped 4 bases and J dropped 7 bases, with 19 bases sitting between them. CDR1 SGHKS and CDR2 YYEKEE come from the germline V gene (reference sequence). The CDR3, as DNA: TGTGCCAGCAGCCGAGGGATCCAGACAGCTAATACGCAGTATTTT. It translates to CASSRGIQTANTQYF.

The rearrangement joins TRBV7-9 to TRBJ2-2; no clear D gene. Germline V gene sequence: CDR1 SEHNR, CDR2 FQNEAQ (reference sequence). The CDR3 is 16 amino acids. V was pared by 4 bases and J by 0 bases, with 12 bases between. This CDR3 reads CASSYRPWANTGELFF. In nucleotides, the CDR3 is TGTGCCAGCAGCTACCGACCTTGGGCGAACACCGGGGAGCTGTTTTTT.

This clonotype came up once. The J gene is TRBJ2-7, the V gene TRBV6-5, with 8 bases matching TRBD2. Germline V CDR1 and CDR2: MNHEY, SVGAGI. J was trimmed by 7 bases and V by 6 bases; bases with no gene match: 2. This CDR3 comprises 11 residues. CDR3 protein: CASSRGGEQYF. Written as DNA, the CDR3 is TGTGCCAGCAGCCGCGGGGGGGAGCAGTACTTC.

This clonotype was detected only once. The chain carries TRBV20-1 and TRBJ1-5, with D uncertain. The ends were cut back, 6 bases at V and 2 bases at J, with 20 bases in the middle. Germline loops: CDR1 DFQATT, CDR2 SNEGSKA (reference sequence). This CDR3 has 16 amino acids. The CDR3 protein is CSARNSIWSGNQPQHF. CDR3 nucleotide sequence: TGCAGTGCGAGGAACTCGATATGGTCGGGCAATCAGCCCCAGCATTTT.

The rearrangement joins TRBV29-1 to TRBJ1-1, with a tentative D call TRBD1 (5 bases). The germline V and J ends were trimmed by 6 bases and 4 bases, with 12 bases remaining between them. Germline-derived CDR1 and CDR2 are SQVTM and ANQGSEA. This CDR3 region has 12 residues. CDR3 in amino acids: CSVGGTGTEAFF. CDR3 sequence (DNA): TGCAGCGTCGGGGGTACGGGCACTGAAGCTTTCTTT. The variable domain in full, with the rest retrieved from reference TRBV29-1 and TRBJ1-1, is SAVISQKPSRDICQRGTSLTIQCQVDSQVTMMFWYRQQPGQSLTLIATANQGSEATYESGFVIDKFPISRPNLTFSTLTVSNMSPEDSSIYLCSVGGTGTEAFFGQGTRLTVV.

This clonotype was observed a handful of times. The chain employs TRBV11-2 and TRBJ2-7; D remains ambiguous. The V gene's germline CDR1 is SGHAT and CDR2 FQNNGV. The V end lost 5 bases, the J end lost 3 bases, and 20 bases lay between the germline ends. The CDR3 runs to 16 residues. CDR3 in amino acids: CASSTRKLESFYEQYF. CDR3 in DNA: TGTGCCAGCAGCACTCGGAAGTTAGAGTCCTTCTACGAGCAGTACTTC.

The V and J genes are TRBV5-1 and TRBJ2-4, with D perhaps matching TRBD1 or TRBD2 (5 bases each). Germline V gives CDR1 SGHRS, CDR2 YFSETQ. This CDR3 is 13 amino acids long. V was clipped by 3 bases and J by 7 bases, with 11 bases between them. CDR3 loop: CASSWDGGNIQYF. The CDR3 DNA sequence: TGCGCCAGCAGCTGGGACGGTGGGAACATTCAGTACTTC. Supplemented by reference TRBV5-1 and TRBJ2-4, the full variable domain reads KAGVTQTPRYLIKTRGQQVTLSCSPISGHRSVSWYQQTPGQGLQFLFEYFSETQRNKGNFPGRFSGRQFSNSRSEMNVSTLELGDSALYLCASSWDGGNIQYFGAGTRLSVL.

The chain links TRBV6-2 or TRBV6-3 to TRBJ2-5; 7 nucleotides match TRBD2. Germline-derived CDR1 and CDR2 are MNHEY and SVGEGT. The V and J ends lost 6 bases and 1 base, in that order; junction bases with no gene match: 8. The CDR3 covers 15 residues. CDR3 coding DNA: TGTGCCAGCAGGTCGAGGGACTACTCCCAAGAGACCCAGTACTTC. This encodes CASRSRDYSQETQYF.